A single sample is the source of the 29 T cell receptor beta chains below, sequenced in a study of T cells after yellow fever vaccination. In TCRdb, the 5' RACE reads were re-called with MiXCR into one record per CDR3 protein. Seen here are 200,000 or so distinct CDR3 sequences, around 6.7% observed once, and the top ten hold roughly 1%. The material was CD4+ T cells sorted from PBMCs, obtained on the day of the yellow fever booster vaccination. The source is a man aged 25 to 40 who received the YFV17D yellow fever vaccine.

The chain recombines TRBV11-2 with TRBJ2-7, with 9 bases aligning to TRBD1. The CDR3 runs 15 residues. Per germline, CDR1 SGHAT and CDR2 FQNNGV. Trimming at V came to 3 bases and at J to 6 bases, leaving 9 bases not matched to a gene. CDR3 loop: CASSLNPGQGGEQYF. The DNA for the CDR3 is TGTGCCAGCAGCTTGAATCCGGGACAGGGAGGCGAGCAGTACTTC.

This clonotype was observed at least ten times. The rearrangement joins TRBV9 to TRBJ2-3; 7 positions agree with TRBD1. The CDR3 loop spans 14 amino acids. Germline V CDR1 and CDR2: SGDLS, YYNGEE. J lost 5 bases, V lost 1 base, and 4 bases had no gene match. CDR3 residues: CASSVLQGRDTQYF. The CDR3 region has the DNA TGTGCCAGCAGCGTACTACAGGGGAGAGATACGCAGTATTTT. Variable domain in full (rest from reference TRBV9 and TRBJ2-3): DSGVTQTPKHLITATGQRVTLRCSPRSGDLSVYWYQQSLDQGLQFLIQYYNGEERAKGNILERFSAQQFPDLHSELNLSSLELGDSALYFCASSVLQGRDTQYFGPGTRLTVL.

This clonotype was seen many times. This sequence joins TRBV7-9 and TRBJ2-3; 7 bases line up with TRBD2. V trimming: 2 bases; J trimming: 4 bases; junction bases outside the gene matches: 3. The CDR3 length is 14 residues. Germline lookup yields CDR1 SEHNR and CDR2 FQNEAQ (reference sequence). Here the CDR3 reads CASSLSGRADTQYF. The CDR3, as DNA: TGTGCCAGCAGCTTATCGGGGAGGGCAGATACGCAGTATTTT.

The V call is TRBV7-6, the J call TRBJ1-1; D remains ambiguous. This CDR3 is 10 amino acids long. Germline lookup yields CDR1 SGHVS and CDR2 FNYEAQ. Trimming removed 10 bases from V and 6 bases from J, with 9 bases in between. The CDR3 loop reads CATPRAEAFF. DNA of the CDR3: TGTGCCACCCCTCGGGCTGAAGCTTTCTTT.

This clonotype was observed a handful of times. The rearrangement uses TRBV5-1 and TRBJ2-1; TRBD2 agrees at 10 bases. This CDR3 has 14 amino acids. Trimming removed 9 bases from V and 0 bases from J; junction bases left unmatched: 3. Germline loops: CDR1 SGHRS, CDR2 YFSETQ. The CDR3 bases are TGCGCCACCGGGACTAGCGACTCCTACAATGAGCAGTTCTTC. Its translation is CATGTSDSYNEQFF.

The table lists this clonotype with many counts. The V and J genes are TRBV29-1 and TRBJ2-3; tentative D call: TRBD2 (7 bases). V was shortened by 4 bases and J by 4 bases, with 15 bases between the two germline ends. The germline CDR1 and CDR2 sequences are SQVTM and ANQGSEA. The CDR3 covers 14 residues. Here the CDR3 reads CSVAARGAADTQYF. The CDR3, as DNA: TGCAGCGTTGCGGCTCGGGGGGCAGCAGATACGCAGTATTTT.

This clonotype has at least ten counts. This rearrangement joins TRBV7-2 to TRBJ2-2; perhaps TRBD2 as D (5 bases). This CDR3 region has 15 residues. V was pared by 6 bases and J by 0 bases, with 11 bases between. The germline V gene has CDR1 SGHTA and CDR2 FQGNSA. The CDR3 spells CASRKSGPNTGELFF. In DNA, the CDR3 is TGTGCCAGCAGGAAGAGCGGACCGAACACCGGGGAGCTGTTTTTT.

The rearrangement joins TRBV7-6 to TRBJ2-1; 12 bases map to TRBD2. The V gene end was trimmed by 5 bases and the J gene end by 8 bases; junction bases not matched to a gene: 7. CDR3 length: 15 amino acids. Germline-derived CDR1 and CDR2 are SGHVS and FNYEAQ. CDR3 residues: CASSRTSGRTHEQFF. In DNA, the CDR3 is TGTGCCAGCAGCCGAACTAGCGGGAGGACCCATGAGCAGTTCTTC. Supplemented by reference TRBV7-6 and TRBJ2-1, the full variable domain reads GAGVSQSPRYKVTKRGQDVALRCDPISGHVSLYWYRQALGQGPEFLTYFNYEAQQDKSGLPNDRFSAERPEGSISTLTIQRTEQRDSAMYRCASSRTSGRTHEQFFGPGTRLTVL.

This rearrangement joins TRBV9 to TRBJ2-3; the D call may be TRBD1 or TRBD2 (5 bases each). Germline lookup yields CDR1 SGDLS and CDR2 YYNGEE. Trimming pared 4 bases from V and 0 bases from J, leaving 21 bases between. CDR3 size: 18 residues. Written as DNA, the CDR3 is TGTGCCAGCAGCCTAGGGGTTAGTCCAGCGGTCAGCACAGATACGCAGTATTTT. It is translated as CASSLGVSPAVSTDTQYF.

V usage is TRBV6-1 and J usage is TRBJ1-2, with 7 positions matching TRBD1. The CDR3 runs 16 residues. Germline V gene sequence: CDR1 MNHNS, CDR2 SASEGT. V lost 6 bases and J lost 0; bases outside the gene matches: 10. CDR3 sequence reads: CASSRLGTDANYGYTF. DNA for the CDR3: TGTGCCAGCAGCCGTCTCGGGACAGATGCTAACTATGGCTACACCTTC.

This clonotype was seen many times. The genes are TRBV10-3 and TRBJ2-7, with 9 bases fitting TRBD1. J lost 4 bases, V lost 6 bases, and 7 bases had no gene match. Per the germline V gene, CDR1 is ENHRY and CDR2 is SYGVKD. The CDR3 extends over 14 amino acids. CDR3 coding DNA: TGTGCCATCAGCCTAACAGGGGGCGCGTACGAGCAGTACTTC. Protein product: CAISLTGGAYEQYF.

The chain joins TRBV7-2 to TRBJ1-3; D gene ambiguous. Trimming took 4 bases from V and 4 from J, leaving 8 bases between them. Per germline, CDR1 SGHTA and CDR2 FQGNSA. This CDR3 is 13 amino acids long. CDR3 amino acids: CASSYGVGNTIYF. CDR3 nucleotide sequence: TGTGCCAGCAGCTACGGAGTCGGAAACACCATATATTTT.

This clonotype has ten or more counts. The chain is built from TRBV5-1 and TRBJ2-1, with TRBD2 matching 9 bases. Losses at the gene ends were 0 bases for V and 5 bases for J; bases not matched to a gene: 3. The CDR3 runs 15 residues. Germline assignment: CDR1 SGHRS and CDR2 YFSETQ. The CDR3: CASSLELAGNNEQFF. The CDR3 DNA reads TGCGCCAGCAGCTTGGAGCTAGCGGGAAACAATGAGCAGTTCTTC.

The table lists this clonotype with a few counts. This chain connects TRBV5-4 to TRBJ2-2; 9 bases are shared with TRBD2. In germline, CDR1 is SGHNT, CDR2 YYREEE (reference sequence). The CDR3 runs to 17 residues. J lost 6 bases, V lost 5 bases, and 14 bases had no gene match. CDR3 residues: CASSKGGGRAESGELFF. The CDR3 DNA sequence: TGTGCCAGCAGTAAAGGAGGCGGGAGGGCCGAATCCGGGGAGCTGTTTTTT. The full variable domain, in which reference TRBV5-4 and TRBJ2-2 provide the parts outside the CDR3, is ETGVTQSPTHLIKTRGQQVTLRCSSQSGHNTVSWYQQALGQGPQFIFQYYREEENGRGNFPPRFSGLQFPNYSSELNVNALELDDSALYLCASSKGGGRAESGELFFGEGSRLTVL.

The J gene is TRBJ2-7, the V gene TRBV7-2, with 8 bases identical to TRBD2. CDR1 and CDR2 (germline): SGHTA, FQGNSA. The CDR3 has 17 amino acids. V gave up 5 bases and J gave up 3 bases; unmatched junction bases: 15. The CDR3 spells CASSQRGSGQLNYEQYF. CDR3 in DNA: TGTGCCAGCAGCCAGCGGGGGTCTGGGCAGTTAAACTACGAGCAGTACTTC.

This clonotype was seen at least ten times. The CDR3 region is CASSLYRAGNTEAFF. As DNA, the CDR3 is TGTGCCAGCAGCTTGTATCGGGCAGGGAACACTGAAGCTTTCTTT. This sequence joins TRBV5-6 and TRBJ1-1; D not certain. Germline values: CDR1 SGHDT, CDR2 YYEEEE. The CDR3 spans 15 residues. Trimming stripped 1 base from V and 1 base from J, with 11 bases between.

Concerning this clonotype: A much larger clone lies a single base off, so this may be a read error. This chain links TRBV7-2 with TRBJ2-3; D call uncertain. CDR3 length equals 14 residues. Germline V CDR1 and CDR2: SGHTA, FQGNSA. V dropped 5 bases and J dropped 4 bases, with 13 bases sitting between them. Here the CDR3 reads CASSPTAGADTQYF. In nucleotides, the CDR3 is TGTGCCAGCAGCCCAACGGCCGGAGCAGATACGCAGTATTTT.

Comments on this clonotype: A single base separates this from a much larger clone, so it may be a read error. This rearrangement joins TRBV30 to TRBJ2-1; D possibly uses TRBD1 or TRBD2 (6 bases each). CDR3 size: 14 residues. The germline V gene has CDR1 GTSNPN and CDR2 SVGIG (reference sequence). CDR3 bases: TGTGCCTGCCCCAAGGGGGGCTCCTGCAATGAGCAGTTCTTC. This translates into CACPKGGSCNEQFF.

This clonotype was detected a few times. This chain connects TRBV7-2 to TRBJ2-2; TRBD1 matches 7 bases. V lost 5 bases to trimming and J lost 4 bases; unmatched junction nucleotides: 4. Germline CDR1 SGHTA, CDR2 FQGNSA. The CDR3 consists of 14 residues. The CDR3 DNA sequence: TGTGCCAGCAGCACAGGGGCGGGCACCGGGGAGCTGTTTTTT. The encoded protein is CASSTGAGTGELFF.

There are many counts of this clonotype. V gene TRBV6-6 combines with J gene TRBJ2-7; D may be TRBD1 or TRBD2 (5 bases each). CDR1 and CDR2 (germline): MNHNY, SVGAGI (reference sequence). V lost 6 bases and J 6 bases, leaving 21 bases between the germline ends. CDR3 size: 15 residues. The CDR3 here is CASSKLGVTVREQYF. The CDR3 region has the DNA TGTGCCAGCAGCAAACTCGGGGTGACAGTTCGCGAGCAGTACTTC.

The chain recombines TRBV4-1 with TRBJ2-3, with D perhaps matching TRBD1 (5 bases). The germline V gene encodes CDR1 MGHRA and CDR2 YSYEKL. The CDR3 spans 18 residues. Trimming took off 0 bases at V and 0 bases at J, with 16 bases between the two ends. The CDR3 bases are TGCGCCAGCAGCCAAGATATGGAACAGGCCCTAAGCACAGATACGCAGTATTTT. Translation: CASSQDMEQALSTDTQYF.

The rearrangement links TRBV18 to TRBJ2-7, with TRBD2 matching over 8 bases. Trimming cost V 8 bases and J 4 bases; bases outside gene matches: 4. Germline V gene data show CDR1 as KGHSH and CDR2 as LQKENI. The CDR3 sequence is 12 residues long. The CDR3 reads CASRSGTYEQYF. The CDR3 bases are TGTGCCAGCCGTAGCGGGACATACGAGCAGTACTTC.

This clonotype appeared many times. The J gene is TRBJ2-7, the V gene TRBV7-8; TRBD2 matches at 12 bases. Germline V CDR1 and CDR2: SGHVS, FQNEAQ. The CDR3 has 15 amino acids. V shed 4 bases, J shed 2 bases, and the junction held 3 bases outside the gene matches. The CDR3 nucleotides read TGTGCCAGCAGCTACCGGACTAGCGGGACCTACGAGCAGTACTTC. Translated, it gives CASSYRTSGTYEQYF.

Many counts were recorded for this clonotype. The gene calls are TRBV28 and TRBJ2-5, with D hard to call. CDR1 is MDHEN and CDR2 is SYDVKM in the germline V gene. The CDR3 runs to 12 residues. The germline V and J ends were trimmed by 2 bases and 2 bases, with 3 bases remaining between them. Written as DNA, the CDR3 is TGTGCCAGCAGTTTACGACAAGAGACCCAGTACTTC. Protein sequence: CASSLRQETQYF. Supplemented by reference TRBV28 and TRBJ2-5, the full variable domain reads DVKVTQSSRYLVKRTGEKVFLECVQDMDHENMFWYRQDPGLGLRLIYFSYDVKMKEKGDIPEGYSVSREKKERFSLILESASTNQTSMYLCASSLRQETQYFGPGTRLLVL.

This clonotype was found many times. The CDR3 bases are TGTGCCTGGAGTGGGCTCGGGACTTCAGCTTTCTTT. It is translated as CAWSGLGTSAFF. The genes are TRBV30 and TRBJ1-1; D possibly corresponds to TRBD1 (5 bases). The CDR3 is 12 amino acids. The germline CDR1 and CDR2 sequences are GTSNPN and SVGIG (reference sequence). The germline V and J ends were trimmed by 1 base and 10 bases, with 13 bases remaining between them.

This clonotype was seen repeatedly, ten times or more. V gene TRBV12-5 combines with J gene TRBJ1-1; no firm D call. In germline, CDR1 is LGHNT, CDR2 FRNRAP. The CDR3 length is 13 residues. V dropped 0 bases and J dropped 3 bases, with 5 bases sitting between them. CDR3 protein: CASGLVGYTEAFF. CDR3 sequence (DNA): TGTGCTAGTGGTTTGGTCGGTTACACTGAAGCTTTCTTT.

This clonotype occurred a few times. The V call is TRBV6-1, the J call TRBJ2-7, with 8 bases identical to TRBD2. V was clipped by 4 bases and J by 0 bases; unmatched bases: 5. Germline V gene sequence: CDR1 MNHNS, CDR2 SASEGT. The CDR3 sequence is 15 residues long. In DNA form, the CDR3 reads TGTGCCAGCAGTGTGAAGCGGGAGTCCTCCTACGAGCAGTACTTC. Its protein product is CASSVKRESSYEQYF.

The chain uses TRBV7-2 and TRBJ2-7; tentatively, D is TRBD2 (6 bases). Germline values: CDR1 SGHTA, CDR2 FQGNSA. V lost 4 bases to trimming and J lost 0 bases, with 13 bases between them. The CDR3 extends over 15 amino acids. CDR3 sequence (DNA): TGTGCCAGCAGCTCCATCGGGGGTAACTCCTACGAGCAGTACTTC. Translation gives CASSSIGGNSYEQYF.

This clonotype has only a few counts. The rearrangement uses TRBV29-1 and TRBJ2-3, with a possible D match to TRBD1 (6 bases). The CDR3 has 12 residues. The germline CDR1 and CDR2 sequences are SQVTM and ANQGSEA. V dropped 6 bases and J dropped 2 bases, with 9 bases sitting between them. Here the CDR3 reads CSVRQDTDTQYF. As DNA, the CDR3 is TGCAGCGTACGACAGGACACAGATACGCAGTATTTT.